This T cell receptor beta chain was captured by sequencing in a study of T cells after posttransplantation cyclophosphamide. This clone was observed many times. A marrow graft followed busulfan-fludarabine conditioning, with cyclophosphamide on days +3 and +4. This CDR3 contains 14 residues. The V gene's germline CDR1 is SNHLY and CDR2 FYNNEI. V was clipped by 4 bases and J by 1 base, with 10 bases between them. Only in-frame clones appear in the TCRdb table, and some are missing; sequencing was by immunoSEQ multiplex PCR. In total the sample includes approximately 5,400 clones, none of them seen once.

Sequencing was performed on PBMCs, taken around 380 days after allogeneic stem cell transplant with posttransplant cyclophosphamide. This receptor was identified in a male patient aged 60 to 75 who received an allogeneic stem cell transplant from a related donor, was CMV-positive, and had acute GVHD only. Certain T cells may be donor cells from the graft. V and J are TRBV2 and TRBJ1-2; possibly TRBD1 for D (6 bases). In DNA, the CDR3 is TGTGCCAGCAGTGGGGGGACACTTAACTATGGCTACACCTTC. This codes for CASSGGTLNYGYTF.